One and the same sample provided the 10 T cell receptor beta chains below, sequenced in a study of blood T cell repertoires in COVID-19. Assay used: immunoSEQ multiplex PCR; TCRdb lists only in-frame clones, some missing. The sample yields about 140,000 clones, approximately 88% seen once. Sequencing input: peripheral blood. The receptors stem from a human donor in a cohort sampled during active COVID-19.

The J gene is TRBJ2-5, the V gene TRBV5-5; 9 bases fit TRBD2. V lost 1 base and J lost 2; bases outside the gene matches: 3. CDR3 length equals 15 residues. Germline lookup yields CDR1 SGHKS and CDR2 YYEKEE (reference sequence). In DNA form, the CDR3 reads TGTGCCAGCAGCTTGCGCCTAGCGGGACAAGAGACCCAGTACTTC. It yields the protein CASSLRLAGQETQYF.

The V gene is TRBV23-1, the J gene TRBJ1-1; TRBD1 aligns across 10 bases. TRBV23-1 is flagged as an ORF with uncertain function. There are 18 residues in the CDR3. V lost 0 bases and J lost 1; bases outside the gene matches: 8. The CDR3 DNA is TGCGCCAGCAGTCAATCATATGGACAGGGGGGAAGGAACACTGAAGCTTTCTTT. Translation gives CASSQSYGQGGRNTEAFF.

The chain links TRBV5-1 to TRBJ1-3; D gene uncertain. CDR3 size: 14 residues. In germline, CDR1 is SGHRS, CDR2 YFSETQ. V was trimmed by 0 bases and J by 0 bases, leaving 4 bases between them. The CDR3: CASSLASSGNTIYF. The DNA of the CDR3 is TGCGCCAGCAGCTTGGCCAGCTCTGGAAACACCATATATTTT.

This chain joins TRBV5-8 and TRBJ1-1; 7 nucleotides agree with TRBD1. V gave up 4 bases and J gave up 11 bases; unmatched junction bases: 11. The CDR3 length is 13 residues. Germline values: CDR1 SGHTS, CDR2 YDEGEE. DNA of the CDR3: TGTGCCAGCAGCCCACGGACAGGTGAAATGGCTTTCTTT. Translation: CASSPRTGEMAFF.

V gene TRBV2 combines with J gene TRBJ1-4; D call uncertain. CDR1 is SNHLY, CDR2 FYNNEI, per germline. Trimming removed 7 bases at V and 0 bases at J, with 12 bases between. This CDR3 has 15 amino acids. DNA of the CDR3: TGTGCCAGCAAAAGGAGCCTAACAACTAATGAAAAACTGTTTTTT. Amino acids: CASKRSLTTNEKLFF.

A single count supports this clone. This chain links TRBV29-1 with TRBJ2-4, with D maybe TRBD1 (5 bases). The V and J ends lost 7 bases and 7 bases respectively, with 17 bases between them. This CDR3 comprises 13 residues. Germline V gene lookup returns CDR1 SQVTM and CDR2 ANQGSEA. The CDR3 DNA reads TGCAGCGCGCGGCGGCAGGGCGCCAACATTCAGTACTTC. This translates into CSARRQGANIQYF.

The CDR3 nucleotides are TGTGCCAGCAGTTACGCGGCAGGGAAAAATCAGCCCCAGCATTTT. This translates into CASSYAAGKNQPQHF. The chain uses TRBV6-5 and TRBJ1-5; D may be TRBD1 (5 bases). The germline V gene encodes CDR1 MNHEY and CDR2 SVGAGI. Trimming shortened V by 2 bases and J by 4 bases, and 12 bases separated the two germline ends. CDR3 size: 15 residues.

The chain uses TRBV5-3 and TRBJ2-7, with a possible D match to TRBD1 (6 bases). TRBV5-3 is an ORF, and what it does is uncertain. The ends were cut back, 0 bases at V and 7 bases at J, with 17 bases in the middle. The CDR3 sequence is 15 residues long. The CDR3 coding sequence is TGTGCCAGAAGCTTGGCCGGACAGACCCCTAGGGAGCAGTACGTC. Translated: CARSLAGQTPREQYV.

V usage is TRBV18 and J usage is TRBJ1-1; unclear D gene. The CDR3 has 15 residues. CDR1 is KGHSH, CDR2 LQKENI, per germline. V lost 1 base, J lost 4 bases, and 13 bases lay in between. DNA for the CDR3: TGTGCCAGCTCACCACGCGGATCGGGGAGCACTGAAGCTTTCTTT. It codes for CASSPRGSGSTEAFF.

The chain is built from TRBV28 and TRBJ2-5, with 8 bases identical to TRBD1. CDR1 and CDR2 (germline): MDHEN, SYDVKM. The ends lost 5 bases at V and 2 bases at J; junction bases unmatched: 7. CDR3 length: 15 amino acids. CDR3 region: CASSPQTGAQETQYF. CDR3 nucleotides: TGTGCCAGCAGTCCCCAGACAGGGGCACAAGAGACCCAGTACTTC.